This T cell receptor (beta chain) derives from a study of regulatory T cells in long-lasting Graves disease. Looking at the study overall: Persistent Graves' disease required over 5 years of antithyroid drugs and positive TSH receptor antibodies. Study findings and constraints: Favoring TRBV28, TRBJ1-2 and TRBJ2-5 was a feature seen in persistent disease.

The V and J ends lost 4 bases and 8 bases respectively, with 14 bases between them. Per the germline V gene, CDR1 is SQVTM and CDR2 is ANQGSEA. CDR3 length: 12 residues. As for time point: persistent/refractory GD, antithyroid drugs over 5 years with positive TRAb. Following extraction of RNA from PBMCs, that RNA was used to make the TCR library. The patients were drawn from one endocrinology department in Xi'an, China. This clonotype was detected only a few times. Its antigen is unknown. TCR beta libraries were built with iRepertoire HTBI primers and Arm-PCR of CDR3 regions. As originally analysed: Overall, samples carried 62 TRBV and 14 TRBJ segments. TCRdb reprocessed the multiplex PCR reads with MiXCR, giving one entry per CDR3 protein. The authors' filters were not applied to this entry. This table holds about 290,000 distinct CDR3 sequences, around 20% found once.

J is TRBJ1-2 and V is TRBV29-1; D remains unclear. This clonotype was sampled from a female donor with Graves disease. The sample in question was peripheral blood mononuclear cells (PBMCs), obtained when the disease was refractory, from a patient treated with antithyroid drugs. The CDR3 DNA reads TGCAGCGTTGTGTGGGGTTCGGACGGCTACACCTTC. Protein sequence: CSVVWGSDGYTF. Looking up the rest from reference TRBV29-1 and TRBJ1-2 gives the full variable domain: SAVISQKPSRDICQRGTSLTIQCQVDSQVTMMFWYRQQPGQSLTLIATANQGSEATYESGFVIDKFPISRPNLTFSTLTVSNMSPEDSSIYLCSVVWGSDGYTFGSGTRLTVV.